This TCR beta chain came from a study of beta chain features in type 1 diabetes. The isolated RNA, all of it, was reverse transcribed, so expressed TCRB transcripts were what got sequenced. The repertoire was sequenced with immunoSEQ multiplex PCR; TCRdb's copy has only in-frame clones and lacks some. This sample has 970,000 or so clones, with roughly 16% found just once. Trimming took off 6 bases at V and 2 bases at J, with 7 bases between the two ends. Germline-derived CDR1 and CDR2 are MDHEN and SYDVKM. The CDR3 is 12 amino acids. This clonotype originated in a young woman in good health. This sequence joins TRBV28 and TRBJ1-2; D is unresolved. The sample consisted of naive CD4+ T cells from blood. The CDR3 region has the DNA TGTGCCAGCAGATCGGGGAACTATGGCTACACCTTC. Protein sequence: CASRSGNYGYTF.